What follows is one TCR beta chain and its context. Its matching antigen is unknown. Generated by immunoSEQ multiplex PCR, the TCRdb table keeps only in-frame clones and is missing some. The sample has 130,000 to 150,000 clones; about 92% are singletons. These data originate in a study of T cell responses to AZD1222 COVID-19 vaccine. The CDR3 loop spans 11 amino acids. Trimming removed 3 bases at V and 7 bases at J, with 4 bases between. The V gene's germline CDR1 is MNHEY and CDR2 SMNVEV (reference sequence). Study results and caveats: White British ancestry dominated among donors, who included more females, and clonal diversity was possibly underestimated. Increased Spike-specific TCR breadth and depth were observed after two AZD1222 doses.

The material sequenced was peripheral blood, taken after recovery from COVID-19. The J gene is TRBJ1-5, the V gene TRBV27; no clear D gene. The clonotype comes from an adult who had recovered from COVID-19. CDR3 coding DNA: TGTGCCAGCAGTTTGGGCCAGCCCCAGCATTTT. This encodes CASSLGQPQHF.